A selection of T cell receptor beta chains follows, all from one sample in a study of identifying expanded T cells in peripheral blood. Libraries were prepared by immunoSEQ multiplex PCR; TCRdb keeps only in-frame clonotypes and omits some of them. The profile shows 70,000 or so clones, 75% to 90% of them singletons. Sequences were obtained from blood. The receptor source for this set is a person between 18 and 69 years old in good health. Each CDR3 is given with its conserved first and last residue. The D gene is left open where the match is weak. Clone size is shown for a subset of rows, as once, few, many or a class of expanded clone.

d_gene	v_gene	j_gene	abundance	CDR3aa	CDR3nt
TRBD1	TRBV11-2	TRBJ1-4	.	CASSRRTGKDGEKLFF	TGTGCCAGCAGCCGCCGGACAGGGAAAGATGGGGAAAAACTGTTTTTT
.	TRBV30	TRBJ1-2	.	CAWSGDNYGYTF	TGTGCCTGGAGTGGGGACAACTATGGCTACACCTTC
TRBD1	TRBV19	TRBJ1-1	.	CASSMGDRGSPEAFF	TGTGCCAGTAGTATGGGGGACAGGGGAAGCCCTGAAGCTTTCTTT
TRBD1	TRBV13	TRBJ2-1	.	CASSLEGDSSYNEQFF	TGTGCCAGCAGCTTAGAAGGGGACAGCTCCTACAATGAGCAGTTCTTC
TRBD2	TRBV4-3	TRBJ2-1	once	CASSQDSGSQFF	TGCGCCAGCAGCCAAGATAGCGGGAGTCAGTTCTTC
.	TRBV28	TRBJ2-3	.	CASTSIGVRTDTQYF	TGTGCCAGCACCTCCATAGGGGTTCGCACAGATACGCAGTATTTT
.	TRBV5-8	TRBJ2-1	.	CASSPDGTPSSYNEQFF	TGTGCCAGCAGCCCAGACGGGACACCGAGCTCCTACAATGAGCAGTTCTTC
.	TRBV23-1	TRBJ1-3	.	CASSHWWADYSGNTIYF	TGCGCCAGCAGTCATTGGTGGGCAGACTACTCTGGAAACACCATATATTTT
.	TRBV19	TRBJ1-1	once	CASTRPGTPNTEAFF	TGTGCCAGTACCAGACCCGGGACACCGAACACTGAAGCTTTCTTT
.	TRBV5-8	TRBJ2-3	.	CASSLGTVQGTDTQYF	TGTGCCAGCAGCTTAGGTACGGTACAGGGCACAGATACGCAGTATTTT